This TCR beta chain is from a study of CXCR3-negative and CXCR3-positive naive CD8 T cells. The study's findings and limits: Diversity proved comparably high across both naive subsets and much lower in memory CD8+ cells.

This CDR3 has 13 amino acids. From germline, CDR1 is SGHDN and CDR2 FVKESK. Worth noting for this clonotype: The antigen is unknown.

The method, 5' RACE with UMI labels, was used to prepare the TRB cDNA libraries. TCRdb re-called the 5' RACE reads; every CDR3 protein appears as one record, without DNA. The specimen's table records 100,000 to 150,000 distinct CDR3 sequences. Sequencing was carried out using naive CXCR3- CD8+ T cells from blood. Subset of the sample: CD45RO-CCR7+CD27+CD95- naive CD8+ T cells lacking CXCR3 (TNR3-). J is TRBJ1-1 and V is TRBV14; absent DNA, TCRdb's TRBD1 call cannot be checked. The TCR was taken from a human donor in good health. Some clones in this sample may be carry-over from other donors' samples. Here the CDR3 reads CASSGQFNTEAFF.